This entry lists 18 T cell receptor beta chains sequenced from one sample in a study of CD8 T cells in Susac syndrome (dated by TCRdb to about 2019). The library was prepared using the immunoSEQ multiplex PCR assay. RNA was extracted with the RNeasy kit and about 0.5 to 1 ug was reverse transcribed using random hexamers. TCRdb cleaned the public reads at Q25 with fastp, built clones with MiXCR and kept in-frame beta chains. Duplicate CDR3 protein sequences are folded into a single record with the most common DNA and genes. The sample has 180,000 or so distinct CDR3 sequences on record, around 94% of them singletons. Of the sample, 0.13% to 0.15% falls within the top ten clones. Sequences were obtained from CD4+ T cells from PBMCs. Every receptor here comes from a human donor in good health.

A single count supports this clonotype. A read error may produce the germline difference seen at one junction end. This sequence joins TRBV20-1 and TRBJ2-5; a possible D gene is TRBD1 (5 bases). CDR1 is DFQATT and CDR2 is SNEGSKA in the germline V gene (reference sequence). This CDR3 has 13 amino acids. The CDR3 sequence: CSAREPGLETQYF. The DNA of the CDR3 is TGCAGTGCTCGAGAGCCAGGGTTGGAGACCCAGTACTTC.

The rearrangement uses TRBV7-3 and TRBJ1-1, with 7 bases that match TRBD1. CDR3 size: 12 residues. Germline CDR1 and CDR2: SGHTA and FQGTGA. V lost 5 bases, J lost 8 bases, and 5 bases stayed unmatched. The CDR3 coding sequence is TGTGCCAGCAGCCCCCAGGGGGGAGAAGCTTTCTTT. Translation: CASSPQGGEAFF.

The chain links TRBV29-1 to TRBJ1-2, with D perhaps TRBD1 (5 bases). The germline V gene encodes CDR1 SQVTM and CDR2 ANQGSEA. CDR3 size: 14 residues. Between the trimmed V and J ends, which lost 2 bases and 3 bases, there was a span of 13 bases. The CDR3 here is CSVEPQGHDYGYTF. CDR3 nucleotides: TGCAGCGTTGAACCTCAGGGTCATGACTATGGCTACACCTTC.

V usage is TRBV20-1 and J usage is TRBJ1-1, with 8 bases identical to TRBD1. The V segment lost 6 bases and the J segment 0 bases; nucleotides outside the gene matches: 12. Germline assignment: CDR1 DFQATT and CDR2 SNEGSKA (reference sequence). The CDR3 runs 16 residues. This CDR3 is CSAYRDRILMNTEAFF. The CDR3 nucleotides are TGCAGTGCCTACAGGGACAGGATCCTTATGAACACTGAAGCTTTCTTT.

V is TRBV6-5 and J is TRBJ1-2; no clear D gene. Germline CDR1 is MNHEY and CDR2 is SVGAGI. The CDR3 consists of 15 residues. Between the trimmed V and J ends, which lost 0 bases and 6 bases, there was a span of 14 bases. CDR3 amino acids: CASSYSRVEVDGYTF. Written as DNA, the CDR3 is TGTGCCAGCAGTTACTCGAGGGTGGAAGTTGATGGCTACACCTTC.

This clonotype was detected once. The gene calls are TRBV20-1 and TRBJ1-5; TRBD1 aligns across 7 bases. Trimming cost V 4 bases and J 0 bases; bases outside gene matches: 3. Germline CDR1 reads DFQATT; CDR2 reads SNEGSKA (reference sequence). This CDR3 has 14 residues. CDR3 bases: TGCAGTGCTATGACAGGGTATAGCAATCAGCCCCAGCATTTT. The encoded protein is CSAMTGYSNQPQHF.

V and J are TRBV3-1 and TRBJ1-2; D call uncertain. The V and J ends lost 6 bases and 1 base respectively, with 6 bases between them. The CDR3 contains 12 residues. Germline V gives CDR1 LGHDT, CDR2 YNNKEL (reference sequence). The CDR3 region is CASRDYNYGYTF. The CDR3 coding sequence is TGTGCCAGCAGGGACTATAACTATGGCTACACCTTC.

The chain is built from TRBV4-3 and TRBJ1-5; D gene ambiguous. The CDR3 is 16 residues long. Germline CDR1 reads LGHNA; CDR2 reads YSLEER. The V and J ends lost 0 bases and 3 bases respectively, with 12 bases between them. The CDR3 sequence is CASSQDWSRPNQPQHF. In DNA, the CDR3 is TGCGCCAGCAGCCAAGATTGGTCCAGGCCCAATCAGCCCCAGCATTTT.

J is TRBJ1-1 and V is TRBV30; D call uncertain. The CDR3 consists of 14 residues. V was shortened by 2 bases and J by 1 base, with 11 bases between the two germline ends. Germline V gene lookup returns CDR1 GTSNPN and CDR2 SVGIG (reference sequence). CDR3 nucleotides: TGTGCCTGGAGTTCCTCACCAGGGAACACTGAAGCTTTCTTT. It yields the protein CAWSSSPGNTEAFF. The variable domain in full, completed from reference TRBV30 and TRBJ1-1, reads SQTIHQWPATLVQPVGSPLSLECTVEGTSNPNLYWYRQAAGRGLQLLFYSVGIGQISSEVPQNLSASRPQDRQFILSSKKLLLSDSGFYLCAWSSSPGNTEAFFGQGTRLTVV.

DNA of the CDR3: TGTGCCACCAGTGATTTGCGGGGGGGCCTGAGTGAGCAGTTCTTC. Amino acid sequence: CATSDLRGGLSEQFF. The chain carries TRBV24-1 and TRBJ2-1; 8 nucleotides agree with TRBD2. The germline gives CDR1 KGHDR, CDR2 SFDVKD. V lost 0 bases and J lost 9; bases outside the gene matches: 6. This CDR3 is built from 15 residues.

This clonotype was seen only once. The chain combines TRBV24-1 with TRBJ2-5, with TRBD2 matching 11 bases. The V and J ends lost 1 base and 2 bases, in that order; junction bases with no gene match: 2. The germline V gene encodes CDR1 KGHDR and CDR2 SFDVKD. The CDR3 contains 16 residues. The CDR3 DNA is TGTGCCACCAGTGATTTTAGCGGGGGGGGGCAAGAGACCCAGTACTTC. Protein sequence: CATSDFSGGGQETQYF.

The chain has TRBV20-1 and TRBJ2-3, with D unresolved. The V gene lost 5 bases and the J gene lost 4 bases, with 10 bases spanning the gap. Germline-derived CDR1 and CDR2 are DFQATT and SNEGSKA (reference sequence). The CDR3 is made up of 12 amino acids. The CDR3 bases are TGCAGTGCTCTCCAGGCAGCAGATACGCAGTATTTT. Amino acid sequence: CSALQAADTQYF.

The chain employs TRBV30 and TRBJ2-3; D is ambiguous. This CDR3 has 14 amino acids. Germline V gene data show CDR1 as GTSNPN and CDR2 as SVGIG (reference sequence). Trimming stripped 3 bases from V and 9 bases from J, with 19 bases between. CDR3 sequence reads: CAWRQSQTSGTQYF. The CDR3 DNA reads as TGTGCCTGGAGGCAATCCCAAACTTCCGGGACGCAGTATTTT.

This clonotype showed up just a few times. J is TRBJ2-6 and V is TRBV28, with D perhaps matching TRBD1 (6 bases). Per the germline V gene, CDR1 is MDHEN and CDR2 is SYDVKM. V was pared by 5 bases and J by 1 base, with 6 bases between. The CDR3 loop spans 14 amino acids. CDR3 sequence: CASSRGSGANVLTF. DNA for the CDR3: TGTGCCAGCAGTAGGGGGTCTGGGGCCAACGTCCTGACTTTC.

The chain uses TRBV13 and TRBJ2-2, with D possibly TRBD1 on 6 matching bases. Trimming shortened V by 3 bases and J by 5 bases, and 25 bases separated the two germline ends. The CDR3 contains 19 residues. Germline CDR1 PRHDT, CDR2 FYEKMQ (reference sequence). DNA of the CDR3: TGTGCCAGCAGCTTCTTTGTTTATCGAGACAGGCCGACAACCGGGGAGCTGTTTTTT. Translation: CASSFFVYRDRPTTGELFF.

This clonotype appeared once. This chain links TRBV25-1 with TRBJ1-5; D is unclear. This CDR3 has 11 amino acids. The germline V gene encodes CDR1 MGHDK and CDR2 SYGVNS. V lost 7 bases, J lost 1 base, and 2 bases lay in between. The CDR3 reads CASKSNQPQHF. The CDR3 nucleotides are TGTGCCAGCAAAAGCAATCAGCCCCAGCATTTT.

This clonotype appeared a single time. CDR3 nucleotides: TGCAGTGCTCCTGGGGGGGCTGCTAACTATGGCTACACCTTC. It is translated as CSAPGGAANYGYTF. The V and J genes are TRBV20-1 and TRBJ1-2; weak D call: TRBD1 (6 bases). The V and J ends lost 5 bases and 0 bases respectively, with 13 bases between them. The CDR3 contains 14 residues. Germline CDR1 reads DFQATT; CDR2 reads SNEGSKA (reference sequence).

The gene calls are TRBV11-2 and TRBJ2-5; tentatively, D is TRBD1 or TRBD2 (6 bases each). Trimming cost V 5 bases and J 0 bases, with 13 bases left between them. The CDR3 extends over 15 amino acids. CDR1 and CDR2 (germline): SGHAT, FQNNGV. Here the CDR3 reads CASSPWGANQETQYF. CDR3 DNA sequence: TGTGCCAGCAGCCCCTGGGGGGCTAACCAAGAGACCCAGTACTTC.